This TCR beta chain was recorded in a study of post-analysis software for immune sequencing data. Whole-study results and caveats: There were about 5 TRBV segments more frequent in patients than controls, and TRBV5-6, TRBV5-1 and TRBV20-1 were among them. There was significantly lower normalized Chao1 diversity in multiple sclerosis patients than in controls.

V lost 5 bases and J lost 11; bases outside the gene matches: 9. Germline values: CDR1 SGHNT, CDR2 YENEEA. The CDR3 sequence is 15 residues long. As concerns this clonotype: What it binds is unknown.

cDNA libraries for TCR beta contained unique molecular identifiers. In TCRdb, the PCR reads were re-called with MiXCR into one record per CDR3 protein. The sample lists 650,000 to 850,000 distinct CDR3 sequences, just over 45% occurring once. This receptor was taken from a girl aged 5 to 17 with multiple sclerosis. J is TRBJ2-1 and V is TRBV11-3; 13 bases are shared with TRBD2. Material for sequencing was blood. In nucleotides, the CDR3 is TGTGCCAGCAGCCCCCGGACTAGCGGGAGCTTGAAGCAGTTCTTC. It specifies CASSPRTSGSLKQFF.